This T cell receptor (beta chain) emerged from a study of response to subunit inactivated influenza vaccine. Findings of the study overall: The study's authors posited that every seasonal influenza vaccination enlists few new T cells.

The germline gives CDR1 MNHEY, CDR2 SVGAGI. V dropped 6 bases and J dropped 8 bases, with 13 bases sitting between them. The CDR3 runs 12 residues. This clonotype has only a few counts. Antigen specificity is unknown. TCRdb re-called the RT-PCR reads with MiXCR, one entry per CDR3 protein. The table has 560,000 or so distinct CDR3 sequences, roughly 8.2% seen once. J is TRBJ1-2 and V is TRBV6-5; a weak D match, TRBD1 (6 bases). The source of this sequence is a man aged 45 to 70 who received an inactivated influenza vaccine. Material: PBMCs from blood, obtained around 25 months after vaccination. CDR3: CASRGAGEGYTF. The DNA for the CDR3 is TGTGCCAGCAGGGGGGCAGGGGAAGGCTACACCTTC.